Below, one T cell receptor beta chain is given with its context. Its antigen is unknown. The sample is drawn from a study of T cell responses to AZD1222 COVID-19 vaccine. General study findings and limits: Donors were mostly white British, more females; clonal diversity possibly underestimated. Reportedly, nearly half of unique spike TCRs recognized epitopes outside B.1.351/B.1.1.7 mutations.

Clones were sequenced by immunoSEQ multiplex PCR, and TCRdb holds only the in-frame ones, with some missing. The table shows roughly 150,000 clones, with 70% to 90% occurring only once. CDR1 is SGDLS, CDR2 YYNGEE, per germline. V was clipped by 0 bases and J by 4 bases, with 13 bases between them. The CDR3 is 15 residues long. This TCR was sampled from an adult in good health. The chain is built from TRBV9 and TRBJ1-2; TRBD1 might be the D (6 bases). The sequencing used peripheral blood, collected on day 0 of AZD1222 vaccination. For the CDR3, the DNA is TGTGCCAGCAGCGTAGGGGGAAGCAGGGGCTATGGCTACACCTTC. Amino acids: CASSVGGSRGYGYTF.